This T cell receptor (beta chain) was profiled in a study of cytomegalovirus exposure and HLA in healthy donors. Germline V gives CDR1 SEHNR, CDR2 FQNEAQ (reference sequence). The CDR3 totals 16 residues. V was cut by 5 bases and J by 3 bases, with 16 bases left in between. Broader study findings: Indistinguishable V segments, including TRBV6-2 and TRBV6-3, were excluded. Usually a TCR sequence was rare, but some public TCRs were found in many donors.

Primers for the PCR totalled 60 Vbeta and 13 Jbeta. Data came from immunoSEQ multiplex PCR; TCRdb stores just in-frame clones and leaves some out. Here the sample spans under 200,000 clones, 75% to 90% being singletons. Concerning this clone: Its antigen is still unknown.

The clonotype comes from a male donor in good health and CMV-seropositive. V gene TRBV7-9 combines with J gene TRBJ2-2; a weak D match, TRBD2 (6 bases). Specimen: PBMCs. CDR3 residues: CASSPGTDSYTGELFF. CDR3 DNA sequence: TGTGCCAGCAGCCCGGGGACTGACTCTTACACCGGGGAGCTGTTTTTT. The full variable domain, completed using reference TRBV7-9 and TRBJ2-2, is DTGVSQNPRHKITKRGQNVTFRCDPISEHNRLYWYRQTLGQGPEFLTYFQNEAQLEKSRLLSDRFSAERPKGSFSTLEIQRTEQGDSAMYLCASSPGTDSYTGELFFGEGSRLTVL.